This TCR beta chain emerged from a study of blood T cell repertoires in COVID-19. Study in general: COVID-19 samples from acute and convalescent phases originated in the United States, Italy and Spain. Nucleic acid was either cDNA or gDNA, and it came from T cells, B-cell-depleted T cells, or PBMCs.

TCRdb keeps only in-frame clones here, not all; method: immunoSEQ multiplex PCR. The sample holds about 330,000 clones; approximately 90% are singletons and the top ten take around 5.9%. Germline-derived CDR1 and CDR2 are SQVTM and ANQGSEA. Losses at the gene ends were 4 bases for V and 5 bases for J; bases not matched to a gene: 5. The CDR3 is 13 amino acids. The sequenced material came from PBMCs or T cells enriched from blood (not recorded which). The rearrangement joins TRBV29-1 to TRBJ1-1; 9 bases map to TRBD1. The clonotype was recovered from a woman in her twenties or thirties who had recovered from COVID-19. The CDR3 protein is CSVGGTGLTEAFF. The CDR3 DNA reads TGCAGCGTTGGGGGGACAGGGTTGACTGAAGCTTTCTTT.